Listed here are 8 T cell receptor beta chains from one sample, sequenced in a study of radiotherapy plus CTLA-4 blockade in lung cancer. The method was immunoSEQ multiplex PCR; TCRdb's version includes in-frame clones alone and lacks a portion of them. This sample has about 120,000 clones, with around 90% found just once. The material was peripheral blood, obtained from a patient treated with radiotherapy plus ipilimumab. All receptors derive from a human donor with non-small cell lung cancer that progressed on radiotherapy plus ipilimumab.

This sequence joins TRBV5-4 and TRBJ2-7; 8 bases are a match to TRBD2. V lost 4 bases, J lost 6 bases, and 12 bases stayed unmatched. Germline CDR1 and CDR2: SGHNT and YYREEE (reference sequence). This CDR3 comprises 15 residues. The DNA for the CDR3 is TGTGCCAGCAGCCCCCGAGCGGGAGAATCCGGCGAGCAGTACTTC. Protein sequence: CASSPRAGESGEQYF.

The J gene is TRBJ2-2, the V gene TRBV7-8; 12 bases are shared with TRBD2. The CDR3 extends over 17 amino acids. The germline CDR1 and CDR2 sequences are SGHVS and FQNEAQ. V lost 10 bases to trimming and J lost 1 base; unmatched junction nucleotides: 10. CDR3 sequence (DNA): TGTGCCATCCCGGCTAGCGGGAGGGGGAGGAACACCGGGGAGCTGTTTTTT. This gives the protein CAIPASGRGRNTGELFF.

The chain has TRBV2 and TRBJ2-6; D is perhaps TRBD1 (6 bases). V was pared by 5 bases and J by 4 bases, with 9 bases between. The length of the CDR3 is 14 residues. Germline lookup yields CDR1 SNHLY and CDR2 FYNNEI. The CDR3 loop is CASSTGSGANVLTF. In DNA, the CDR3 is TGTGCCAGCAGTACAGGGTCCGGGGCCAACGTCCTGACTTTC.

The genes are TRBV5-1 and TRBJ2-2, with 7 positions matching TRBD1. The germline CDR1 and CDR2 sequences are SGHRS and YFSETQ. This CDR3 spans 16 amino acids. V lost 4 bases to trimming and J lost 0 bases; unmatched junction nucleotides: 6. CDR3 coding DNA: TGCGCCAGCAGCCCGGGACAGTTCGCGAACACCGGGGAGCTGTTTTTT. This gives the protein CASSPGQFANTGELFF.

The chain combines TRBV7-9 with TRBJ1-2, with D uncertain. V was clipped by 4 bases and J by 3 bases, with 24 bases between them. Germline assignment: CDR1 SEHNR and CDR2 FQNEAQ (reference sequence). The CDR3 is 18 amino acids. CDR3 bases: TGTGCCAGCAGCTCTCTCCGGGCAGAAACCCCCTCCCACTATGGCTACACCTTC. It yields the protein CASSSLRAETPSHYGYTF.

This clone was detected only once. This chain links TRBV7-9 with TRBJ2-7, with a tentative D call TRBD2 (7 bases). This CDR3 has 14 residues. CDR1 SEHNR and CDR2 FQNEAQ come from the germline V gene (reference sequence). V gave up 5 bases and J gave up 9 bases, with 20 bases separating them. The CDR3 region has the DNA TGTGCCAGCAGCCGAGCCTCAGGACGGGGGGCGCAGTACTTC. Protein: CASSRASGRGAQYF. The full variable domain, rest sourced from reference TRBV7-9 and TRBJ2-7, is DTGVSQNPRHKITKRGQNVTFRCDPISEHNRLYWYRQTLGQGPEFLTYFQNEAQLEKSRLLSDRFSAERPKGSFSTLEIQRTEQGDSAMYLCASSRASGRGAQYFGPGTRLTVT.

The CDR3 is CASSQAGTTTYEQYF. In DNA, the CDR3 is TGTGCCAGCAGCCAAGCCGGGACTACAACCTACGAGCAGTACTTC. V usage is TRBV4-2 and J usage is TRBJ2-7; 7 bases are shared with TRBD2. The CDR3 is 15 residues long. In germline, CDR1 is LGHNA, CDR2 YNFKEQ. The trim removed 1 base at V and 2 bases at J, leaving 5 bases unmatched.

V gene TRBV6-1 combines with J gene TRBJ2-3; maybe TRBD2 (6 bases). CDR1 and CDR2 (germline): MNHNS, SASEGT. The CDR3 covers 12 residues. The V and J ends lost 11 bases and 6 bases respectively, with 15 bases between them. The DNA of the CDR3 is TGTGCCCTCGGGACTCCTTATGATACGCAGTATTTT. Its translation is CALGTPYDTQYF.